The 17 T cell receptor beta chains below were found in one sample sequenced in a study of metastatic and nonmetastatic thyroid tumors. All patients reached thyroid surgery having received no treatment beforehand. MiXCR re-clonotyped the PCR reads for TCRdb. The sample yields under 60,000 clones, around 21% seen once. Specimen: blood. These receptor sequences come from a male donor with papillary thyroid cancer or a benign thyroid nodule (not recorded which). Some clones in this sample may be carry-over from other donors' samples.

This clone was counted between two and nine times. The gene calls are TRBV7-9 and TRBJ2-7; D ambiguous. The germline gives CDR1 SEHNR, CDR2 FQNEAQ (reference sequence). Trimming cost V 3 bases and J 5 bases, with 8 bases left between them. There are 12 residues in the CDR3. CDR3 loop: CASSFTRDEQYF. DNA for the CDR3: TGTGCCAGCAGCTTCACTCGGGACGAGCAGTACTTC. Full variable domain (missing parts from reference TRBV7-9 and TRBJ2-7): DTGVSQNPRHKITKRGQNVTFRCDPISEHNRLYWYRQTLGQGPEFLTYFQNEAQLEKSRLLSDRFSAERPKGSFSTLEIQRTEQGDSAMYLCASSFTRDEQYFGPGTRLTVT.

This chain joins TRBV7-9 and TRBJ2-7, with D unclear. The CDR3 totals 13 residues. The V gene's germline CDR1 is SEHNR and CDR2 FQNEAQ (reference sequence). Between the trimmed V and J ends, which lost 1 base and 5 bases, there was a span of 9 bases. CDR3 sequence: CASSLGGSHEQYF. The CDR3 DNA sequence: TGTGCCAGCAGCTTAGGTGGGTCCCACGAGCAGTACTTC. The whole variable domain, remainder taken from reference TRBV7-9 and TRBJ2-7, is DTGVSQNPRHKITKRGQNVTFRCDPISEHNRLYWYRQTLGQGPEFLTYFQNEAQLEKSRLLSDRFSAERPKGSFSTLEIQRTEQGDSAMYLCASSLGGSHEQYFGPGTRLTVT.

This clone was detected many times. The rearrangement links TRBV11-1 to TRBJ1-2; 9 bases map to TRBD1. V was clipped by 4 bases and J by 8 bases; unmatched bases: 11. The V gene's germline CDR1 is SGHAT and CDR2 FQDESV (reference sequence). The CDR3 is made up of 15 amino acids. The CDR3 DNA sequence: TGTGCCAGCAGCTCATTGGACAGGGGCAGGGTCGGCTACACCTTC. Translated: CASSSLDRGRVGYTF. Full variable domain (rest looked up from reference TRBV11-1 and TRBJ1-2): EAEVAQSPRYKITEKSQAVAFWCDPISGHATLYWYRQILGQGPELLVQFQDESVVDDSQLPKDRFSAERLKGVDSTLKIQPAELGDSAMYLCASSSLDRGRVGYTFGSGTRLTVV.

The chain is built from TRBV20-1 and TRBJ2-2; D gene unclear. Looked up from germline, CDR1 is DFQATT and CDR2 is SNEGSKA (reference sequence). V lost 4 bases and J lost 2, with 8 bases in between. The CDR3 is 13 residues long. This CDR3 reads CSAKAFNTGELFF. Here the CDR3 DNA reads TGCAGTGCTAAGGCGTTTAACACCGGGGAGCTGTTTTTT.

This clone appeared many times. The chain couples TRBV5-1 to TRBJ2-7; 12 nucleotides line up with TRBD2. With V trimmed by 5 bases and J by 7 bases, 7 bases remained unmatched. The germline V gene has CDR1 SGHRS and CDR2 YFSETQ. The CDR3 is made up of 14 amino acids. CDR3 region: CASSTLAGGGEQYF. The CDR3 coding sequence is TGCGCCAGCAGTACGCTAGCGGGAGGGGGAGAGCAGTACTTC.

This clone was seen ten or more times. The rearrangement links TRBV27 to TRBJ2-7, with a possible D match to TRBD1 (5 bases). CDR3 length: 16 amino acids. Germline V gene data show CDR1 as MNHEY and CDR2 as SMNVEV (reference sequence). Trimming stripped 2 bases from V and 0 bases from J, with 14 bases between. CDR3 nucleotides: TGTGCCAGCAGTTTAAGGGGCCCAGACCCCTCCTACGAGCAGTACTTC. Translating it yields CASSLRGPDPSYEQYF.

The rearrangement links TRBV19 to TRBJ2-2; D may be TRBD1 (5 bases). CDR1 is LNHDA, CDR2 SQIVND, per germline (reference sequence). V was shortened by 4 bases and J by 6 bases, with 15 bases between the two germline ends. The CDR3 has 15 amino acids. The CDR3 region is CASSNGAAPAGELFF. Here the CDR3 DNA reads TGTGCCAGTAGTAATGGGGCGGCCCCAGCCGGGGAGCTGTTTTTT.

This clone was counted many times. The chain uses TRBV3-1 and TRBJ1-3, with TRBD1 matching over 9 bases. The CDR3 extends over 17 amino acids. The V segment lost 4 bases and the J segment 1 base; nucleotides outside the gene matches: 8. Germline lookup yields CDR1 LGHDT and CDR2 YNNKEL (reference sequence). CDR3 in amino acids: CASSLRTGALSGNTIYF. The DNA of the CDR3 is TGTGCCAGCAGCCTTCGGACAGGGGCATTATCTGGAAACACCATATATTTT.

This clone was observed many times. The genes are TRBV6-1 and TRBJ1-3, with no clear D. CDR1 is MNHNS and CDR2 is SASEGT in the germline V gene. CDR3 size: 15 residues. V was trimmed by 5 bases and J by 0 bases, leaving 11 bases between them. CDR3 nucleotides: TGTGCCAGCAGTACGGGCAGTAGCTCTGGAAACACCATATATTTT. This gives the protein CASSTGSSSGNTIYF.

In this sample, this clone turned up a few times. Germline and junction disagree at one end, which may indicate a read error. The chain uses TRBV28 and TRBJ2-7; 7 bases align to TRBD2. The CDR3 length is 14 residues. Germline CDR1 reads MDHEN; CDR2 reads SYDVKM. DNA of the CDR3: TGTGCCAGCAGTTTGTCTAGCGGTTCCTACGGGCAGTACTTC. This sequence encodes CASSLSSGSYGQYF.

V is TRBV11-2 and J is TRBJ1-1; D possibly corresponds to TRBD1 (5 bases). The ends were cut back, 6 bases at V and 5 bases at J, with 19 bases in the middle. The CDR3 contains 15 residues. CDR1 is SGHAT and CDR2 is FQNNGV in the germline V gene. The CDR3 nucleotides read TGTGCCAGCAGAAGCCAGGGCCAACTCATAACTGAAGCTTTCTTT. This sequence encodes CASRSQGQLITEAFF.

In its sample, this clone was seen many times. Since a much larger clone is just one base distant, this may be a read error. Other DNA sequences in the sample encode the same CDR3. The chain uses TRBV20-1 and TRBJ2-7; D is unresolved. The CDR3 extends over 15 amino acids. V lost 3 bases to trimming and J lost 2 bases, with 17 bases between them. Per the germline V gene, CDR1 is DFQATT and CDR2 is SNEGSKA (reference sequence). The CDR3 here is CSASQPRVPAYEQYF. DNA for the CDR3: TGCAGTGCTAGCCAACCCCGGGTCCCTGCCTACGAGCAGTACTTC.

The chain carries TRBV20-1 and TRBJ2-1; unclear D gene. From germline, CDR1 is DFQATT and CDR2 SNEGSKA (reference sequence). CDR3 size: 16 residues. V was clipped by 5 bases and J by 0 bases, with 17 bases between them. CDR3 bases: TGCAGTGCTCCCGACGCCTACAGCAGCTCCTACAATGAGCAGTTCTTC. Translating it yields CSAPDAYSSSYNEQFF.

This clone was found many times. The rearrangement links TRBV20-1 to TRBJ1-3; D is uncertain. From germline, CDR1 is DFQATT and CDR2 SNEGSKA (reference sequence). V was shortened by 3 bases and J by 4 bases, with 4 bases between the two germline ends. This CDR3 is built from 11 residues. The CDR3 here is CSASAGNTIYF. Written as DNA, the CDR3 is TGCAGTGCTAGTGCGGGAAACACCATATATTTT.

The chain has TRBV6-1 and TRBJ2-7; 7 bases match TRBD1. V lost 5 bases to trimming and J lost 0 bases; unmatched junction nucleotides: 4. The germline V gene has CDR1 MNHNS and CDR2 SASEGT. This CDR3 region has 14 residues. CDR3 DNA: TGTGCCAGCAGTTCCCCAGGGGGCTCCTACGAGCAGTACTTC. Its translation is CASSSPGGSYEQYF.

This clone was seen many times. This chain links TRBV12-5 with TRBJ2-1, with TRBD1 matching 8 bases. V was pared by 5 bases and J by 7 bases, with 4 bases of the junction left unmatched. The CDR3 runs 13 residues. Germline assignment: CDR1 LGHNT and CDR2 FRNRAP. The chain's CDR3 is CASGLWTGNEQFF. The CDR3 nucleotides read TGTGCTAGTGGTCTGTGGACAGGGAATGAGCAGTTCTTC.

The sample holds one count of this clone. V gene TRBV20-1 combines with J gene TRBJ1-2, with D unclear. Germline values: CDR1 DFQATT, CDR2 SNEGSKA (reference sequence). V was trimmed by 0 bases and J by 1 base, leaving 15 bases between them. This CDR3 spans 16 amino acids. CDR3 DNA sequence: TGCAGTGCTAGAGATCAGAGAGGCCAGCTTAACTATGGCTACACCTTC. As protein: CSARDQRGQLNYGYTF.